This T cell receptor beta chain was sequenced in a study of OX40 agonist ivuxolimab in advanced cancers. Regarding the complete study: Ivuxolimab was an agonistic, fully human IgG2 monoclonal antibody directed against OX40 (CD134), a costimulatory receptor. Intravenous ivuxolimab was administered to patients every 2 weeks at six dose levels: 0.01, 0.1, 0.3, 1.5, 3 and 10 mg/kg. Of the approximately 50 patients in dose escalation, some 20 had hepatocellular carcinoma, approximately 15 had melanoma, 9 had renal cell carcinoma and 9 had head and neck cancer. In the dose-escalation cohort, roughly 82% of patients were male, and the mean age was roughly 56 years with a range of roughly 20 to 79. Prior anti-PD-1, anti-PD-L1 or anti-CTLA-4 therapy was permitted, and approximately 41% of dose-escalation patients had received checkpoint inhibitors. Partial responses occurred in three dose-escalation patients, of whom one had hepatocellular carcinoma and two had cutaneous melanoma. Peripheral TCRbeta sequencing aimed to test whether ivuxolimab altered TCR sequence diversity and caused clonal T-cell expansion. The paper covers the monotherapy dose-escalation part of the phase I ivuxolimab trial, which included N of about 50 patients. Points the paper makes about the study in general: Which antigens the clonally expanded peripheral T cells were specific for was not determined. In the 0.1-3.0 mg/kg groups, partial responders were among the patients with the lowest normalized peripheral clonal expansion, particularly in CD8+ T cells. Clonal expansion of both CD4+ and CD8+ blood T cells was observed from baseline to week 6 at doses 0.1 to 3.0 mg/kg. After ivuxolimab, expanded clones were on average more numerous among CD8+ T cells than among CD4+ T cells. Low levels of normalized T-cell clonal expansion were also seen in some patients who did not respond.

Genomic DNA was extracted from sorted cells for sequencing of the TCRbeta CDR3 region. The immunoSEQ Assay was used for sequencing of TCRbeta CDR3 regions. What TCRdb holds here is the immuneACCESS table cut down to in-frame rearrangements. Part of the clones is not present; checked against another copy, under half of the missing clones reflect an unresolved V gene, and the others are unexplained. This sample gives under 85,000 clones in total; around 90% of them show up just once. The ten largest account for more than 4% of the sample. Patients with a history of autoimmune disease or receiving systemic immunosuppression were excluded from the trial. Peripheral blood for TCR sequencing was collected from all dose cohorts at baseline, on cycle 4 day 1, and on cycle 7 day 1. The samples were drawn from a first-in-human, open-label, multicenter phase I dose-escalation trial of ivuxolimab. Adults with locally advanced or metastatic melanoma, renal cell, hepatocellular, or head and neck squamous cell carcinoma were enrolled in the trial. Before TCR sequencing, CD4+ and CD8+ T cells were separately sorted from peripheral blood.

V is cut by 1 base and J by 6 bases, and the space between the germline ends is 11 bases. Via the germline V gene, CDR1 is SGHDT and CDR2 YYEEEE. The CDR3, from cysteine to phenylalanine, totals 13 residues. Of the read, only the CDR3 DNA is kept; its 39 bases are in frame from base 1. This clone was recorded a few times. The antigen it binds to is not known. Qualities for individual bases were not recorded, and no much larger clone is one base off. Here the chain combines TRBV5-6 and TRBJ2-7, with TRBD2 tentatively as D gene (5 bases match). The TCR was taken from an adult with an advanced solid tumor such as melanoma, head and neck, liver or kidney cancer. The sequences come from CD4+ or CD8+ T cells sorted from blood, collected in a trial of the OX40 agonist ivuxolimab. The DNA is as follows: TGTGCCAGCAGCTTGCGACGGGGTCGCGAGCAGTACTTC. Its amino acids are CASSLRRGREQYF.